The next 9 T cell receptor beta chains were all read from a single sample in a study of T cell repertoires in cytomegalovirus infection. TCRdb re-called the reads through MiXCR, storing one row per CDR3 protein. Among 250,000 or so distinct CDR3 sequences listed, about 12% were seen once. Sequenced material: PBMCs. The receptors shown here come from a human donor in good health (CMV status not recorded). Some clones in this sample may be carry-over from other donors' samples.

This clonotype was seen a handful of times. The chain couples TRBV5-1 to TRBJ2-5; tentative D call: TRBD1 (6 bases). The ends were cut back, 0 bases at V and 5 bases at J, with 20 bases in the middle. CDR3 length equals 17 residues. Germline V CDR1 and CDR2: SGHRS, YFSETQ. The CDR3 loop reads CASSLAGRGASRETQYF. The CDR3 bases are TGCGCCAGCAGCTTGGCCGGCAGGGGCGCTTCAAGGGAGACCCAGTACTTC.

This clonotype was recorded only once. The gene calls are TRBV2 and TRBJ2-7; no firm D call. CDR3 size: 14 residues. Germline assignment: CDR1 SNHLY and CDR2 FYNNEI. Trimming stripped 8 bases from V and 0 bases from J, with 14 bases between. The CDR3 DNA sequence: TGTGCCAGCGGTGGAAGCGCTTTCTCCTACGAGCAGTACTTC. The encoded protein is CASGGSAFSYEQYF. Variable domain in full (rest from reference TRBV2 and TRBJ2-7): EPEVTQTPSHQVTQMGQEVILRCVPISNHLYFYWYRQILGQKVEFLVSFYNNEISEKSEIFDDQFSVERPDGSNFTLKIRSTKLEDSAMYFCASGGSAFSYEQYFGPGTRLTVT.

This clonotype was recorded many times. The conserved phenylalanine or tryptophan normally closing the CDR3 is absent here, so this likely arose from a read error. It is unclear where the CDR3 begins or ends on the DNA, so no DNA is shown, and the CDR3 is as TCRdb lists it. The rearrangement uses TRBV23-1 and TRBJ1-4; the table names TRBD1, a call not compared with the DNA. TRBV23-1 is treated as an ORF (open reading frame) with a function not yet certain. The CDR3 is 11 residues long, counting both termini. The CDR3 region is CASSPGGRQPG.

This clonotype was picked up many times. The CDR3 loop is CASSLPLGSGANVLTF. In nucleotides, the CDR3 is TGTGCCAGCAGTTTGCCCTTAGGGTCTGGGGCCAACGTCCTGACTTTC. The V and J genes are TRBV28 and TRBJ2-6; D gene unclear. The V end was cut by 3 bases, the J end by 1 base, with 10 bases between. Germline CDR1 is MDHEN and CDR2 is SYDVKM. The CDR3 has 16 amino acids.

This clonotype was recorded at least ten times. This chain joins TRBV28 and TRBJ2-1; 8 bases are a match to TRBD2. Germline V gives CDR1 MDHEN, CDR2 SYDVKM. With 4 bases clipped from V and 0 bases from J, the junction kept 2 bases outside the gene matches. CDR3 size: 15 residues. CDR3 sequence: CASSSGLVSYNEQFF. The CDR3 region has the DNA TGTGCCAGCAGTTCGGGACTAGTCTCCTACAATGAGCAGTTCTTC.

In its sample, this clonotype was seen many times. The rearrangement joins TRBV28 to TRBJ1-5, with 7 bases fitting TRBD1. Trimming took 8 bases from V and 4 from J; bases not matched to a gene: 11. The CDR3 has 15 amino acids. Per germline, CDR1 MDHEN and CDR2 SYDVKM. CDR3 bases: TGTGCCAGCGAACCATTCGAGGGGGCTAATCAGCCCCAGCATTTT. It yields the protein CASEPFEGANQPQHF. The complete variable domain, with remaining parts taken from reference TRBV28 and TRBJ1-5, reads DVKVTQSSRYLVKRTGEKVFLECVQDMDHENMFWYRQDPGLGLRLIYFSYDVKMKEKGDIPEGYSVSREKKERFSLILESASTNQTSMYLCASEPFEGANQPQHFGDGTRLSIL.

In its sample, this clonotype was seen many times. V is TRBV7-6 and J is TRBJ2-3, with 15 bases fitting TRBD2. Germline CDR1 is SGHVS and CDR2 is FNYEAQ. Unmatched junction bases numbered 13, after V lost 5 bases and J lost 4 bases. The CDR3 has 19 amino acids. The CDR3 loop is CASSLLGLAGGLPPDTQYF. The CDR3 DNA reads TGTGCCAGCAGCCTGCTGGGACTAGCGGGGGGCCTCCCCCCAGATACGCAGTATTTT.

This clonotype appeared many times. The chain links TRBV2 to TRBJ1-2; D uncertain. This CDR3 is built from 14 residues. The germline gives CDR1 SNHLY, CDR2 FYNNEI. V lost 7 bases, J lost 1 base, and 13 bases lay in between. CDR3 in amino acids: CASIMGTLNYGYTF. The DNA of the CDR3 is TGTGCCAGCATAATGGGTACCCTTAACTATGGCTACACCTTC.

In its sample, this clonotype was seen many times. The chain couples TRBV19 to TRBJ2-1, with D unresolved. Germline V gene sequence: CDR1 LNHDA, CDR2 SQIVND (reference sequence). V gave up 5 bases and J gave up 4 bases, with 9 bases separating them. This CDR3 comprises 13 residues. DNA of the CDR3: TGTGCCAGTAGTGGCTTGGGGTACAATGAGCAGTTCTTC. Translating gives CASSGLGYNEQFF.